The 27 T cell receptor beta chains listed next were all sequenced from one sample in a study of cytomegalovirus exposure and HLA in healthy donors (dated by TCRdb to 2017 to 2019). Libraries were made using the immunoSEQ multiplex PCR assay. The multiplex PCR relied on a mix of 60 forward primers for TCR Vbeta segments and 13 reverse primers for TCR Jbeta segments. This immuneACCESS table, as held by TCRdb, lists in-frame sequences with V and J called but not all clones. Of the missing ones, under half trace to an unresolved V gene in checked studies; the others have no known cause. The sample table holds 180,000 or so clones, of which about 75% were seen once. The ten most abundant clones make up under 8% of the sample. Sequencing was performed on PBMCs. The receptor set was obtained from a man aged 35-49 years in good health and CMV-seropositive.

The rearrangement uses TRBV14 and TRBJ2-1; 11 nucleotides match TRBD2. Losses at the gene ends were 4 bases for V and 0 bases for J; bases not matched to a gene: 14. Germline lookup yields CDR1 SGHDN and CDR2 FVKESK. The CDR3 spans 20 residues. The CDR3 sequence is CASSPRGLAGGLSSYNEQFF. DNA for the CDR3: TGTGCCAGCAGCCCAAGAGGCCTAGCGGGAGGATTAAGCTCCTACAATGAGCAGTTCTTC. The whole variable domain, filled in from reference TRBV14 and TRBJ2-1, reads EAGVTQFPSHSVIEKGQTVTLRCDPISGHDNLYWYRRVMGKEIKFLLHFVKESKQDESGMPNNRFLAERTGGTYSTLKVQPAELEDSGVYFCASSPRGLAGGLSSYNEQFFGPGTRLTVL.

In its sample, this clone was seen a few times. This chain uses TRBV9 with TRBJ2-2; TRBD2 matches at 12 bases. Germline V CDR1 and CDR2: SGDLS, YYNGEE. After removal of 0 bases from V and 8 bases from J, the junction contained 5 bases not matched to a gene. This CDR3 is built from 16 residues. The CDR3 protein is CASSVASTSGRGELFF. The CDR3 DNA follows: TGTGCCAGCAGCGTAGCTTCGACTAGCGGGAGAGGGGAGCTGTTTTTT. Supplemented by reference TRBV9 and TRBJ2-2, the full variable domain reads DSGVTQTPKHLITATGQRVTLRCSPRSGDLSVYWYQQSLDQGLQFLIQYYNGEERAKGNILERFSAQQFPDLHSELNLSSLELGDSALYFCASSVASTSGRGELFFGEGSRLTVL.

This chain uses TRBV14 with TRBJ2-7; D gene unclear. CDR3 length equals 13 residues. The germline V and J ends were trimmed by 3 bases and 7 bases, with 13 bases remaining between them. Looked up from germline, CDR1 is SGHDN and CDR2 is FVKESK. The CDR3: CASSQRQSGEQYF. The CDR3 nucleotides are TGTGCCAGCAGCCAGCGCCAGTCAGGAGAGCAGTACTTC.

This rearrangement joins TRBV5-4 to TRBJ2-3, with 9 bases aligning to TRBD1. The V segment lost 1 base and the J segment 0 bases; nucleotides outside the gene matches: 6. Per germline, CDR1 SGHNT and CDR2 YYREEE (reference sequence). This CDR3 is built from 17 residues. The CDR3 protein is CASSLLTGGASTDTQYF. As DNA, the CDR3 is TGTGCCAGCAGCTTGCTTACAGGGGGCGCAAGCACAGATACGCAGTATTTT. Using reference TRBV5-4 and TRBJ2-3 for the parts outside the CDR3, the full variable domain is ETGVTQSPTHLIKTRGQQVTLRCSSQSGHNTVSWYQQALGQGPQFIFQYYREEENGRGNFPPRFSGLQFPNYSSELNVNALELDDSALYLCASSLLTGGASTDTQYFGPGTRLTVL.

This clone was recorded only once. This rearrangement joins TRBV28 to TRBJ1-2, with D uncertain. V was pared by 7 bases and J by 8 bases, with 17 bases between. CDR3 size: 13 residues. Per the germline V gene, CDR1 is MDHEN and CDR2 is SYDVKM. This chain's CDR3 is CASTPRRGLGYTF. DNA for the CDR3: TGTGCCAGCACCCCGCGTCGAGGGCTAGGCTACACCTTC.

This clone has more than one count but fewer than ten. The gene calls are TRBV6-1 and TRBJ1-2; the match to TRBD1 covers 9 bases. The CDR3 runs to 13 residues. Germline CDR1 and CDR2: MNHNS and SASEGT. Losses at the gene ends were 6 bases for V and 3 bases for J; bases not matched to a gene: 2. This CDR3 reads CASSRTGDYGYTF. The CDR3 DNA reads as TGTGCCAGCAGCCGGACAGGGGACTATGGCTACACCTTC.

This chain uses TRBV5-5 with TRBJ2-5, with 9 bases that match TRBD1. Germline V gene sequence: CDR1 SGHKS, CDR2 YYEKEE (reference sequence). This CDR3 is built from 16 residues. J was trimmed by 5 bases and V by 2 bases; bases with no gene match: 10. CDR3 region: CASSLIWGQGYETQYF. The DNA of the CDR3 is TGTGCCAGCAGCTTAATATGGGGACAGGGTTATGAGACCCAGTACTTC.

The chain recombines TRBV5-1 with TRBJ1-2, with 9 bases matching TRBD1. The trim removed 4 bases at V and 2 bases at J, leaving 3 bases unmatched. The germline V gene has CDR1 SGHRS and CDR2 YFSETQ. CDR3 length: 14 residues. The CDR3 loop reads CASSTGQGNYGYTF. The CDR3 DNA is TGCGCCAGCAGCACCGGACAGGGGAACTATGGCTACACCTTC.

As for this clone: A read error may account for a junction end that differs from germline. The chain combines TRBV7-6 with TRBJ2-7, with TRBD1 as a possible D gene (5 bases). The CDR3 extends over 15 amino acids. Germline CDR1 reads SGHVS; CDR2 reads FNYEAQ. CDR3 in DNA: TGTGCCAGCACCACTGGCCTGGGGCAGGGTACTATCCCCTCGTTC. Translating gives CASTTGLGQGTIPSF.

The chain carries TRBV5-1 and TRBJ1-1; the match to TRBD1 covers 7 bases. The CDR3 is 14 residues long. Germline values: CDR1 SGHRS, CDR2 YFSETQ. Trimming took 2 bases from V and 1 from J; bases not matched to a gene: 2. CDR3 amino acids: CASSFGQENTEAFF. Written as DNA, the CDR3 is TGCGCCAGCAGCTTCGGACAGGAGAACACTGAAGCTTTCTTT.

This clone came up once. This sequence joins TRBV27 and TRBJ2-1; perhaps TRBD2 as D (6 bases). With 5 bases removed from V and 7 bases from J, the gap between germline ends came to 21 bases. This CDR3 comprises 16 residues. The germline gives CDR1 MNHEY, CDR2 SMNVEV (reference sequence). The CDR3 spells CASSPLGAGNRNEQFF. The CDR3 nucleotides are TGTGCCAGCAGTCCCCTCGGCGCGGGGAATCGGAATGAGCAGTTCTTC.

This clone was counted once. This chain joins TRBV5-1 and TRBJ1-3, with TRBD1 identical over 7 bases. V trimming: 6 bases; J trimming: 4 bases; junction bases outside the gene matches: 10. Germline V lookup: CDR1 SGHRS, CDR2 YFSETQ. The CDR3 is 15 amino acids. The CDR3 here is CASTREGAMGNTIYF. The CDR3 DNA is TGCGCCAGCACCCGAGAGGGGGCAATGGGAAACACCATATATTTT.

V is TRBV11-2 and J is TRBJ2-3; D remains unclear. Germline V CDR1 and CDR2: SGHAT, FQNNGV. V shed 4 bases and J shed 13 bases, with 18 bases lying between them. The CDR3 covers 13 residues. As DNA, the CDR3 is TGTGCCAGCAGCTCGTTAAACTCCTATATCGAGTATTTT. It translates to CASSSLNSYIEYF. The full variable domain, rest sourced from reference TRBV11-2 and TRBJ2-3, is EAGVAQSPRYKIIEKRQSVAFWCNPISGHATLYWYQQILGQGPKLLIQFQNNGVVDDSQLPKDRFSAERLKGVDSTLKIQPAKLEDSAVYLCASSSLNSYIEYFGPGTRLTVL.

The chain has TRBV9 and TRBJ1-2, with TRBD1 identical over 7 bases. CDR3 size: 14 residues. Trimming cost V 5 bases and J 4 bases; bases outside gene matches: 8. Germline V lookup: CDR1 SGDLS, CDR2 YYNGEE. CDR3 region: CASRGDRESYGYTF. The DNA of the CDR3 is TGTGCCAGCAGGGGGGACAGAGAGAGCTATGGCTACACCTTC.

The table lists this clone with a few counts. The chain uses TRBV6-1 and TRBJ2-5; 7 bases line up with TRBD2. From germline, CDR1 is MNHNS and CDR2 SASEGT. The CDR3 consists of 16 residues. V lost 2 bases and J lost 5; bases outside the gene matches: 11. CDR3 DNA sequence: TGTGCCAGCAGTGAATGGGGGGGATCGAGGATGGAGACCCAGTACTTC. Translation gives CASSEWGGSRMETQYF.

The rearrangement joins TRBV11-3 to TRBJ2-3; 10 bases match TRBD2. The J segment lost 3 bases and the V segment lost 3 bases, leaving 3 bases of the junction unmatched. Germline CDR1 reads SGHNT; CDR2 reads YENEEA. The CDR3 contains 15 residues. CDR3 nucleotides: TGTGCCAGCAGCTTGTCTAGCGGGAGTACAGATACGCAGTATTTT. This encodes CASSLSSGSTDTQYF.

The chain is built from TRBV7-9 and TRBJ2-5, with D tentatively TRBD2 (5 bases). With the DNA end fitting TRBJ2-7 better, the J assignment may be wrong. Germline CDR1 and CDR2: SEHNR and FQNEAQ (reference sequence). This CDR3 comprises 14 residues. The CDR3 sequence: CASSSHTRSYEQYF. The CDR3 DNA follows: TGTGCCAGCAGCTCCCATACTAGATCCTACGAGCAGTACTTC.

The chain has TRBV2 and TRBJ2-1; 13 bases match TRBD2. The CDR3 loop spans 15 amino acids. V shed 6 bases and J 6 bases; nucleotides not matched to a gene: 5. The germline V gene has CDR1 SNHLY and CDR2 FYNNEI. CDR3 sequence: CASRRTSGSINEQFF. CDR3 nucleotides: TGTGCCAGCAGGAGGACTAGCGGGAGTATCAATGAGCAGTTCTTC.

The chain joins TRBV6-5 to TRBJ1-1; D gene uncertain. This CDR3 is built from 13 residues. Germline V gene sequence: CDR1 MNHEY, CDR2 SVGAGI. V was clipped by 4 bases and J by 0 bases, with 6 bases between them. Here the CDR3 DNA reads TGTGCCAGCAGTTCAATCATGAACACTGAAGCTTTCTTT. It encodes CASSSIMNTEAFF.

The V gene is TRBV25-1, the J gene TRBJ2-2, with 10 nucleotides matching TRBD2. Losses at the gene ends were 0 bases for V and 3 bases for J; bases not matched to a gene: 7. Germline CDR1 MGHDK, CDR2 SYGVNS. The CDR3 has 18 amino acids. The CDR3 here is CASSEYFASGRDTGELFF. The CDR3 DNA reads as TGTGCCAGCAGTGAATATTTCGCTAGCGGGAGAGACACCGGGGAGCTGTTTTTT.

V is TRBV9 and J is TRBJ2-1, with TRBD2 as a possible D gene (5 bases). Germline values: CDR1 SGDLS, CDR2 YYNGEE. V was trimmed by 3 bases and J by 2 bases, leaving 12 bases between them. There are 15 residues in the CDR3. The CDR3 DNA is TGTGCCAGCAGCGCAGAGGGTACGACCTACAATGAGCAGTTCTTC. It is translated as CASSAEGTTYNEQFF.

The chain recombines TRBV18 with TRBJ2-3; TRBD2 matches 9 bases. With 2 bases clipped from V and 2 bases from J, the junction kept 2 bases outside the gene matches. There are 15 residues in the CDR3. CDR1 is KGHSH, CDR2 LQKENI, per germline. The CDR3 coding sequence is TGTGCCAGCTCACCAGGACTAGCGTCCACAGATACGCAGTATTTT. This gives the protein CASSPGLASTDTQYF.

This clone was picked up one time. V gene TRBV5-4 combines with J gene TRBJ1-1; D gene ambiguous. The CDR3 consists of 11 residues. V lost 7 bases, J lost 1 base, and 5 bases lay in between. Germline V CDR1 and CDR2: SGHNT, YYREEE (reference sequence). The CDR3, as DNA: TGTGCCAGCGGCAGGAACACTGAAGCTTTCTTT. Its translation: CASGRNTEAFF.

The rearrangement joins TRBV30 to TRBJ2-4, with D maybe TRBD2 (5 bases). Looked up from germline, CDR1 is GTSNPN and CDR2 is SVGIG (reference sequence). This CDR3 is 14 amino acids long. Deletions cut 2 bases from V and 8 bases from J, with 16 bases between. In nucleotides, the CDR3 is TGTGCCTGGAGTCGATCCGGGATAAACGACATTCAGTACTTC. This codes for CAWSRSGINDIQYF.

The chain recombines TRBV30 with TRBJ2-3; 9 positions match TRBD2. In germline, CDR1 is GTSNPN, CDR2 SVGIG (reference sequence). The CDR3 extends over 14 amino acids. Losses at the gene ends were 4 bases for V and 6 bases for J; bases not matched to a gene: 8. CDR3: CAWTSGTLTDTQYF. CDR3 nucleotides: TGTGCCTGGACTAGCGGGACGTTAACGGATACGCAGTATTTT.

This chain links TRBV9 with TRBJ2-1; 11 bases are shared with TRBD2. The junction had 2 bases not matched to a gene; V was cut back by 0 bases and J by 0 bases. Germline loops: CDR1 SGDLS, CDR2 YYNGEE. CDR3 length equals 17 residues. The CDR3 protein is CASSVGLAGSSYNEQFF. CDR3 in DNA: TGTGCCAGCAGCGTAGGACTAGCGGGAAGCTCCTACAATGAGCAGTTCTTC.

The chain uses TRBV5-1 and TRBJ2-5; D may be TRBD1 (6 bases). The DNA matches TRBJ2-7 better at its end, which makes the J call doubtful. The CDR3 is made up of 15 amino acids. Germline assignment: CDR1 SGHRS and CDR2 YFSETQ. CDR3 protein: CASSRGTPSLDEQYF. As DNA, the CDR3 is TGCGCCAGCAGCCGAGGGACACCTTCCCTGGACGAGCAGTACTTC.